A selection of T cell receptor beta chains follows, all from one sample in a study of T-cell memory formation after mild COVID-19. Each CDR3 protein gets one entry after TCRdb re-called the 5' RACE reads with MiXCR. Here the sample spans roughly 370,000 distinct CDR3 sequences, about 17% being singletons. The sequenced sample was PBMCs or a T cell subset sorted from them (not recorded which). Receptors originate from a man between 18 and 29 years old who had mild COVID-19 (a few samples of this study predate the infection). Cell type and time point are not known. Each CDR3 is given with its conserved first and last residue. Some rows have no size entry. The others give once, few or many, or a class for an expanded clone.

v_gene: TRBV29-1
j_gene: TRBJ2-2
abundance: few
CDR3aa: CSVARPEGNTGELFF

v_gene: TRBV5-6
j_gene: TRBJ2-7
abundance: few
CDR3aa: CASRFSGSEQYF

v_gene: TRBV2
j_gene: TRBJ2-3
abundance: NA
CDR3aa: CASSPMRDSTDTQYF

v_gene: TRBV11-1
j_gene: TRBJ2-1
abundance: NA
CDR3aa: CASSFNGDLYNEQFF

v_gene: TRBV19
j_gene: TRBJ2-4
abundance: NA
CDR3aa: CASSTPGTTKNIQYF

v_gene: TRBV10-3
j_gene: TRBJ2-5
abundance: few
CDR3aa: CAISEDLAGDEGQYF

v_gene: TRBV5-6
j_gene: TRBJ2-3
abundance: many
CDR3aa: CASSLRDYTQYF

v_gene: TRBV20-1
j_gene: TRBJ2-3
abundance: NA
CDR3aa: CSASNPGQGGDTQYF

v_gene: TRBV20-1
j_gene: TRBJ2-3
abundance: NA
CDR3aa: CSARGALAGNTDTQYF

v_gene: TRBV7-2
j_gene: TRBJ2-5
abundance: NA
CDR3aa: CASSPPDSGGTKTQYF

v_gene: TRBV4-1
j_gene: TRBJ2-5
abundance: NA
CDR3aa: CASSQGQGDQETQYF

v_gene: TRBV29-1
j_gene: TRBJ2-1
abundance: few
CDR3aa: CSVGVLGGPGNEQFF

v_gene: TRBV6-5
j_gene: TRBJ1-5
abundance: NA
CDR3aa: CASSLRKNQPQHF

v_gene: TRBV20-1
j_gene: TRBJ1-1
abundance: NA
CDR3aa: CSAFTFSGGGTEAFF

v_gene: TRBV27
j_gene: TRBJ2-2
abundance: many
CDR3aa: CASSLSRQGYAGELFF

v_gene: TRBV29-1
j_gene: TRBJ1-1
abundance: NA
CDR3aa: CSVRFSGTEAFF

v_gene: TRBV11-2
j_gene: TRBJ1-5
abundance: NA
CDR3aa: CASSLGADSNQPQHF

v_gene: TRBV5-4
j_gene: TRBJ2-1
abundance: few
CDR3aa: CASSLGTSGGASYNEQFF

v_gene: TRBV7-7
j_gene: TRBJ1-1
abundance: NA
CDR3aa: CASSSSLNTEAFF

v_gene: TRBV7-8
j_gene: TRBJ2-5
abundance: few
CDR3aa: CASSLLRGAVQETQYF

v_gene: TRBV25-1
j_gene: TRBJ2-1
abundance: few
CDR3aa: CASSGVSRNEQFF

v_gene: TRBV12-3/TRBV12-4
j_gene: TRBJ1-1
abundance: NA
CDR3aa: CASSLSGRDTEAFF

v_gene: TRBV6-2/TRBV6-3
j_gene: TRBJ2-7
abundance: few
CDR3aa: CASSYPLAGGRSYEQYF

v_gene: TRBV18
j_gene: TRBJ2-3
abundance: NA
CDR3aa: CASPPPGGPDTQYF

v_gene: TRBV4-2
j_gene: TRBJ2-3
abundance: few
CDR3aa: CASSQGVGGRHDTQYF

v_gene: TRBV15
j_gene: TRBJ2-5
abundance: few
CDR3aa: CATSRRDGRGSGETQYF

v_gene: TRBV7-3
j_gene: TRBJ2-3
abundance: NA
CDR3aa: CASSLGGRGGAADTQYF

v_gene: TRBV20-1
j_gene: TRBJ2-5
abundance: NA
CDR3aa: CSANEPSGVQETQYF

v_gene: TRBV14
j_gene: TRBJ2-7
abundance: few
CDR3aa: CASSHLKGRGPYEQYF

v_gene: TRBV3-1
j_gene: TRBJ1-5
abundance: NA
CDR3aa: CASSQGADSNQPQHF

v_gene: TRBV27
j_gene: TRBJ1-6
abundance: NA
CDR3aa: CASRERGPYNSPLHF

v_gene: TRBV5-1
j_gene: TRBJ2-3
abundance: NA
CDR3aa: CASSLTQGFTDTQYF

v_gene: TRBV6-1
j_gene: TRBJ2-3
abundance: few
CDR3aa: CASPGTGHTDTQYF

v_gene: TRBV2
j_gene: TRBJ2-5
abundance: many
CDR3aa: CASSFTGETQYF

v_gene: TRBV19
j_gene: TRBJ1-6
abundance: NA
CDR3aa: CASRDTANSPLHF

v_gene: TRBV27
j_gene: TRBJ2-1
abundance: many
CDR3aa: CASSRGSTINEQFF